The T cell receptor beta chain described here comes from a study of T cell repertoires in cytomegalovirus infection (dated by TCRdb to the late 2010s). Background for the entire study: Donor HLA type was relevant to the analysis, as public TCR beta signatures indicated carriage of CMV infection together with the matching HLA type. What the authors observed across the whole study: In both this cohort and an independent cohort of 350 or so donors, the cumulative frequency of public TCR beta family members distinguished carriers of CMV infection plus the relevant HLA type. The ex vivo response was dominated by HLA-C-restricted CMV-specific TCR beta clonotypes, which also provided the single most frequent clonotype in two of eight donors.

Sequenced using an Illumina HiSeq 1500. TCRdb itself trimmed the public reads at Q25 with fastp, ran MiXCR and retained productive beta chains. Under each unique CDR3 protein, matching rows form one entry showing the most common genes and DNA. The table for this sample lists tens of thousands of distinct CDR3 sequences; 25% to 40% of them were counted only once. 70% of the sample comes from the top ten. This clonotype was counted at least ten times. This clone's antigen is unknown. No per-base quality is available; no much larger clone lies one base away. The CDR3, cysteine through phenylalanine, is 17 amino acids long. Only CDR3 DNA remains: 51 bases, in frame from the first base. Unmatched junction bases come to 10, with V trimmed by 6 bases and J by 5 bases. CDR1 is given as SGHTA and CDR2 as FQGNSA, both from the germline V gene.

Here the chain combines TRBV7-2 and TRBJ2-7; 16 nucleotides in the junction match TRBD2. The receptor's source is a human donor in good health (CMV status not recorded). Some clones in this sample may be carry-over from other donors' samples. Sequences were obtained from PBMCs, sequenced either directly or after in vitro stimulation (not recorded which). The nucleotides are TGTGCCAGCAGGTCGCCGGGACTAGCGGGGGGGCACGACGAGCAGTACTTC. Its translation is CASRSPGLAGGHDEQYF.